This TCR beta chain was obtained from a study of blood T cell repertoires in COVID-19. TCRdb's table, derived via immunoSEQ multiplex PCR, lists solely in-frame clones and lacks some. This sample has 300,000 to 350,000 clones; about 93% occur once, and the top ten carry roughly 3.5%. V gave up 4 bases and J gave up 5 bases; unmatched junction bases: 11. Germline V gives CDR1 SGHRS, CDR2 YFSETQ. This CDR3 has 16 amino acids. The rearrangement joins TRBV5-1 to TRBJ2-5; 10 bases match TRBD1. The sequence was obtained from a woman aged 18-29 years who had recovered from COVID-19. Sequenced: peripheral blood. The CDR3 loop reads CASSGDRGRRGETQYF. The DNA of the CDR3 is TGCGCCAGCAGCGGAGACAGGGGGCGCCGCGGGGAGACCCAGTACTTC.